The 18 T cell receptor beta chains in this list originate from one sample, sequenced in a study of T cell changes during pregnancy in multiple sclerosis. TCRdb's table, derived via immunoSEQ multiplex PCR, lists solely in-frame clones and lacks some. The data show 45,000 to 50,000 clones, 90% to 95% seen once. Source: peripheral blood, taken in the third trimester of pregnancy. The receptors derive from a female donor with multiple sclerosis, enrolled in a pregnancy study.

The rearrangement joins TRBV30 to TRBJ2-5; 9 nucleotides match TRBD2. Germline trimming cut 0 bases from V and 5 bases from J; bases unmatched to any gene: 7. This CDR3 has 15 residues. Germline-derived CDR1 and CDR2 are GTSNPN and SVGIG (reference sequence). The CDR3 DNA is TGTGCCTGGAGTGTAGGCGGGAGGGCCTTTGAGACCCAGTACTTC. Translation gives CAWSVGGRAFETQYF.

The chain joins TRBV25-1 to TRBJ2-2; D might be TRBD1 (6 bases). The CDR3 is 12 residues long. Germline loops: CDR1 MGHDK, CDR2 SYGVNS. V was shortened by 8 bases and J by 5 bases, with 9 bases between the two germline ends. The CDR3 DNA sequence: TGTGCCAGCGAAAGGGGGACCGGGGAGCTGTTTTTT. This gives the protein CASERGTGELFF.

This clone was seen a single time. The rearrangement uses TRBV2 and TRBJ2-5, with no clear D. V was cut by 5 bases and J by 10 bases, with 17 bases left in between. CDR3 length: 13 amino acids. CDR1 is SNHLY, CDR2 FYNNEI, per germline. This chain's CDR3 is CASSLRLPPIQYF. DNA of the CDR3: TGTGCCAGCAGTCTCAGACTTCCCCCCATCCAGTACTTC.

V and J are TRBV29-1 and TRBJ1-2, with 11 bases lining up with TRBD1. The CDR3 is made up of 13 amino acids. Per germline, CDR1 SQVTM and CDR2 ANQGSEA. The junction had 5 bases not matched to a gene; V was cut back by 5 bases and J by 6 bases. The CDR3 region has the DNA TGCAGCGTTTGGACAGGGGGCCGGGATGGCTACACCTTC. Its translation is CSVWTGGRDGYTF.

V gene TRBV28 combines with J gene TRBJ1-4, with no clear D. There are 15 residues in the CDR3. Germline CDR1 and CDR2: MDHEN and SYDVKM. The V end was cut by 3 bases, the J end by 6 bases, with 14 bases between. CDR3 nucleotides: TGTGCCAGCAGTTTTCCTGAGACAAGCTATGAAAAACTGTTTTTT. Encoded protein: CASSFPETSYEKLFF.

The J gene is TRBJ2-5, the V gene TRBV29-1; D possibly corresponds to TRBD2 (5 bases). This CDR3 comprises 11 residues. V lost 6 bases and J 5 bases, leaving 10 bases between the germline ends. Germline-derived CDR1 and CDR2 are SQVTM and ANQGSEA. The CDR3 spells CSVASGETQYF. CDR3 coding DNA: TGCAGCGTAGCGTCGGGGGAGACCCAGTACTTC.

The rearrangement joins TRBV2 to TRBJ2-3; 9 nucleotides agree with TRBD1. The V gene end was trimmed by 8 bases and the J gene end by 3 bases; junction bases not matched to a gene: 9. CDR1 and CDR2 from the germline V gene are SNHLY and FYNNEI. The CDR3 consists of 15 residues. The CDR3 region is CASWLGTGRTDTQYF. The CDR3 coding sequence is TGTGCCAGCTGGCTGGGGACAGGGAGGACAGATACGCAGTATTTT.

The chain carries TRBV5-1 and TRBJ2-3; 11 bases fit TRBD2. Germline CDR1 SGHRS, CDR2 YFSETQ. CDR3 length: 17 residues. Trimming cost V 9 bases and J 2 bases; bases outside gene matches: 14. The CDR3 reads CATKAVPGLAATDTQYF. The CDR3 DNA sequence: TGCGCCACCAAAGCAGTCCCGGGACTAGCGGCCACAGATACGCAGTATTTT. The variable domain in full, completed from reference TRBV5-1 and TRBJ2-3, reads KAGVTQTPRYLIKTRGQQVTLSCSPISGHRSVSWYQQTPGQGLQFLFEYFSETQRNKGNFPGRFSGRQFSNSRSEMNVSTLELGDSALYLCATKAVPGLAATDTQYFGPGTRLTVL.

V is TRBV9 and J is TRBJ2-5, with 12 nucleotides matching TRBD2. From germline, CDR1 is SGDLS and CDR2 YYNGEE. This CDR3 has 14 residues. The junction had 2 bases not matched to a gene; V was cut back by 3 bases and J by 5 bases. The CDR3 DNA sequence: TGTGCCAGCAGCGCGACTAGCGGGAGTGAGACCCAGTACTTC. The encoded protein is CASSATSGSETQYF.

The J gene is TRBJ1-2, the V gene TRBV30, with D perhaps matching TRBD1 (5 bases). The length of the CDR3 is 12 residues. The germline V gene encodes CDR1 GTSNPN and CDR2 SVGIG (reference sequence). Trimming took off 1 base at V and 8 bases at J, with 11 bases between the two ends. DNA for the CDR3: TGTGCCTGGAGTGATGACAGCGGGGGCTACACCTTC. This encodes CAWSDDSGGYTF.

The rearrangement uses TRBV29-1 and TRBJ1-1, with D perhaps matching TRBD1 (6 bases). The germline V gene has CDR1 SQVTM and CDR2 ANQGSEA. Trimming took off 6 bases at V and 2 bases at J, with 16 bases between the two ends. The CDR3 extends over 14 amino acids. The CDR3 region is CSVGRTVLNTEAFF. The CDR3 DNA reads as TGCAGCGTCGGCCGGACAGTCCTTAACACTGAAGCTTTCTTT.

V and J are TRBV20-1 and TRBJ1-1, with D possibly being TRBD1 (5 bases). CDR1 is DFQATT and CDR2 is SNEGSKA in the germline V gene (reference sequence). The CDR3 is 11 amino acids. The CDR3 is CSPQTDAEAFF. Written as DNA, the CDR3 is TGCAGCCCCCAGACAGACGCTGAAGCTTTCTTT.

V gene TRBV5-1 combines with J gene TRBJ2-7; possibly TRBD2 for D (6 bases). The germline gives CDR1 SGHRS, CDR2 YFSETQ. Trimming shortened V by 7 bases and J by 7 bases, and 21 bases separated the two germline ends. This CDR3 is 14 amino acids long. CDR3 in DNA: TGCGCCAGCCTCCTAAGTCCGGGAGACTATGAGCAGTACTTC. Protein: CASLLSPGDYEQYF.

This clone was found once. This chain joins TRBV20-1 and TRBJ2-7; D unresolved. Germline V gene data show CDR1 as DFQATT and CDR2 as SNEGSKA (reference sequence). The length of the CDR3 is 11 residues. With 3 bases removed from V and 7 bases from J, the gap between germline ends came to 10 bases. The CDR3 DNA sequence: TGCAGTGCTAGTGTGTTCGGGGAGCAGTACTTC. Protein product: CSASVFGEQYF.

CDR3 nucleotides: TGTGCCAGCAGTCGGGACTCCCGATCCGAGCAGTACTTC. This gives the protein CASSRDSRSEQYF. The V call is TRBV7-3, the J call TRBJ2-7; tentative D call: TRBD2 (6 bases). The V and J ends lost 6 bases and 6 bases respectively, with 15 bases between them. This CDR3 contains 13 residues. Germline CDR1 reads SGHTA; CDR2 reads FQGTGA.

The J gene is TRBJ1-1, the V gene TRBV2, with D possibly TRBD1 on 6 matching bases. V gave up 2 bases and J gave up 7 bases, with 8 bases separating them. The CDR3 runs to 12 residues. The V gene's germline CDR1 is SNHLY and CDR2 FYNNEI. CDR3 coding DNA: TGTGCCAGCAGTGAAAAGGGGGTTGAAGCTTTCTTT. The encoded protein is CASSEKGVEAFF.

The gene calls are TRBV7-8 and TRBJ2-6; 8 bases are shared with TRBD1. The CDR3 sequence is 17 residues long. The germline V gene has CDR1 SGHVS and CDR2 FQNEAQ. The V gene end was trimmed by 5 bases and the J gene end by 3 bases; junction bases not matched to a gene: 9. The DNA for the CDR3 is TGTGCCAGCAGCATGTGGACAGGGTCCCGTGGGGCCAACGTCCTGACTTTC. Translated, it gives CASSMWTGSRGANVLTF.

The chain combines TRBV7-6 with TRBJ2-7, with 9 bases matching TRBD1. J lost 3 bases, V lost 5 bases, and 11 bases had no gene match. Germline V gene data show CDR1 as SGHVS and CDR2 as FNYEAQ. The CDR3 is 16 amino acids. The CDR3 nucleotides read TGTGCCAGCAGCAAAGAACAGGGGGCTGCGGTCTACGAGCAGTACTTC. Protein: CASSKEQGAAVYEQYF.